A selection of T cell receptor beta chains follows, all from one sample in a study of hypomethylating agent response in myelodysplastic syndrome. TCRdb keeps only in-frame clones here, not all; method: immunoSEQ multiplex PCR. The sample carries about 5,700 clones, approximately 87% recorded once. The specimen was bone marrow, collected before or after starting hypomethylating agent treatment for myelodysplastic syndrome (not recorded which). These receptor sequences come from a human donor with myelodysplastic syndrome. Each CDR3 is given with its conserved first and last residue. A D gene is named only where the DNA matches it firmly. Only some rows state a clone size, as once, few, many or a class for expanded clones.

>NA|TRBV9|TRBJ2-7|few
TGTGCCAGCAGCGTGGGACCAGGGGACGAGCAGTACTTC
CASSVGPGDEQYF
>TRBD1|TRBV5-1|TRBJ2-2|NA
TGCGCCAGCAGCCAGGGGGACACTACTTCATTTACCGGGGAGCTGTTTTTT
CASSQGDTTSFTGELFF
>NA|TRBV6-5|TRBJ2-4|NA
TGTGCCAGCAGTTACTCGAGGGAAACCAAAAACATTCAGTACTTC
CASSYSRETKNIQYF
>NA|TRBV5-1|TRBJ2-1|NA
TGCGCCAGCAGCTATAACGACAATGAGCAGTTCTTC
CASSYNDNEQFF
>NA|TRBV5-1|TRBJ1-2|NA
TGCGCCAGCAGCTTGGCCATGAACGATCGGGGCTACACCTTC
CASSLAMNDRGYTF
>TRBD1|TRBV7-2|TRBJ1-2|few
TGTGCCAGCAGCTTAGTTCAGGGGGAAGGCTACACCTTC
CASSLVQGEGYTF
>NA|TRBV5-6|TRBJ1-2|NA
TGTGCCAGCAGCTCCGGGGTGCGGAACTATGGCTACACCTTC
CASSSGVRNYGYTF
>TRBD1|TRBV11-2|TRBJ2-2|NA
TGTGCCAGCAGCTCGTCCCGGGACAGGGGGGGACAGCCCGGGGAGCTGTTTTTT
CASSSSRDRGGQPGELFF
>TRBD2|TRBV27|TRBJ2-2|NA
TGTGCCAGCAGTCCACCCGGGGGGAGAGCGAACACCGGGGAGCTGTTTTTT
CASSPPGGRANTGELFF
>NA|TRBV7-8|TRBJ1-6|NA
TGTGCCAGCAGCTCCTTGGGTGGGGTCCACTTT
CASSSLGGVHF
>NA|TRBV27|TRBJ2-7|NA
TGTGCCAGCAGTTTGGCCAGATCAACATCGGAGCAGTACTTC
CASSLARSTSEQYF
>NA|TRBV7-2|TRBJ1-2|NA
TGTGCCAGCAGCTTTCGCCAGGGCAATGGCTACACCTTC
CASSFRQGNGYTF
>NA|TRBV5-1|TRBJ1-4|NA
TGCGCCAGCAGCTTGGGTAACAGGGTGGTCGACGAAAAACTGTTTTTT
CASSLGNRVVDEKLFF
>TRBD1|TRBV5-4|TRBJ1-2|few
TGTGCCAGCAGCTGGGACAGGGATAGAGGCTACACCTTC
CASSWDRDRGYTF
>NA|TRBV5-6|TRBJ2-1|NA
TGTGCCAGCAGCTTGTTAGGTCAGAGTGGATGGAGCAATGAGCAGTTCTTC
CASSLLGQSGWSNEQFF
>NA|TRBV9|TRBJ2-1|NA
TGTGCCAGCAGCGTCGCCGGGACACTTTACAATGAGCAGTTCTTC
CASSVAGTLYNEQFF
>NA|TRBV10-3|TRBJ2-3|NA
TGTGCCACCTCCCTAGAAGATACGCAGTATTTT
CATSLEDTQYF
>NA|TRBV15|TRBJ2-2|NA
TGTGCCACCGAAGGACTGACCGACACCGGGGAGCTGTTTTTT
CATEGLTDTGELFF
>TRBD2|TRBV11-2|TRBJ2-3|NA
TGTGCCAGCAGCGCTAGCGGGGGCCGCACAGATACGCAGTATTTT
CASSASGGRTDTQYF
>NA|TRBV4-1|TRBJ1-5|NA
TGCGCCAGCAGCCAAGGGGCAGCTAGCAATCAGCCCCAGCATTTT
CASSQGAASNQPQHF
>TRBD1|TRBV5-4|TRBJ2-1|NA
TGTGCCAGCAGTCGGCGGGACAGGGAGTCGGATGAGCAGTTCTTC
CASSRRDRESDEQFF
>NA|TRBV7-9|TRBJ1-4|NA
TGTGCCAGCAGCCCGATAAGGGGCGGGGAAAAACTGTTTTTT
CASSPIRGGEKLFF
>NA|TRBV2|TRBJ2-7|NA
TGTGCCAGTCAGGGTTATAGCGAGCAGTACTTC
CASQGYSEQYF
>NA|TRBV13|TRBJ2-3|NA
TGTGCCAGCAGCCTGCAGGGAAACACAGATACGCAGTATTTT
CASSLQGNTDTQYF
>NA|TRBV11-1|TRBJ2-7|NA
TGTGCCAGCAGCTCCAAGGAAGTAACCTACGAGCAGTACTTC
CASSSKEVTYEQYF
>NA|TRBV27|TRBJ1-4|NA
TGTGCCAGCAGTTTAATCCCACAGGGACCCAATGAAAAACTGTTTTTT
CASSLIPQGPNEKLFF
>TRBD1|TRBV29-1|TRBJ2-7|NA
TGCAGCGTTGGGGACAGGACCTCCTACGAGCAGTACTTC
CSVGDRTSYEQYF
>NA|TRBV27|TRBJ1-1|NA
TGTGCCAGCAGCGAATTACTGGGGGAAGCTTTCTTT
CASSELLGEAFF
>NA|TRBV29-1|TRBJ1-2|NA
TGCAGCGTTGAGAACAGGGTAGGCGGCTACACCTTC
CSVENRVGGYTF
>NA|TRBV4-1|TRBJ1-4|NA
TGCGCCAGCAGCCAAGATGAGCAACGGAATGAAAAACTGTTTTTT
CASSQDEQRNEKLFF
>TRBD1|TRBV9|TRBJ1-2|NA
TGTGCCAGCAGCGCGGGTGTCGGGACAGGCTATGGGTACACCTTC
CASSAGVGTGYGYTF